This T cell receptor beta chain derives from a study of cytomegalovirus exposure and HLA in healthy donors. The study, taken as a whole, reports: Some TCR beta chains (164 of them) were listed as cytomegalovirus-associated. Earlier analysis found most TCR beta V segments productive about 87% or about 30% of the time.

This clone was seen just once. The antigen is unknown. The PCR made use of 60 Vbeta and 13 Jbeta primers. Produced via immunoSEQ multiplex PCR; TCRdb's table is partial and in-frame only. The table has roughly 71,000 clones, 62% seen once; the top ten hold around 2.8%. CDR1 is ENHRY, CDR2 SYGVKD, per germline. The CDR3 covers 13 residues. The V gene lost 7 bases and the J gene lost 8 bases, with 15 bases spanning the gap. This TCR came from a man aged 30 to 39 in good health and CMV-seronegative. The chain uses TRBV10-3 and TRBJ1-3; D possibly corresponds to TRBD1 (6 bases). The sequenced material came from PBMCs. This CDR3 reads CAIKPQGTDTIYF. CDR3 sequence (DNA): TGTGCCATCAAACCACAGGGAACGGACACCATATATTTT.